This T cell receptor (beta chain) was recovered during a study of blood T cell repertoires in COVID-19. Study-level information: Some COVID-19 samples were acute and others convalescent; all came from the United States, Italy and Spain. T cells, B-cell-depleted T cells, or PBMCs supplied cDNA or gDNA.

Germline assignment: CDR1 SEHNR and CDR2 FQNEAQ (reference sequence). The CDR3 has 13 residues. V lost 5 bases and J lost 5; bases outside the gene matches: 4. In this sample, this clone turned up once. Measured with immunoSEQ multiplex PCR; TCRdb has only the in-frame clones, and not every one. The sample contains a few hundred thousand clones, 88% of which appear only once. The sequence was obtained from a woman aged 60-70 years in a cohort exposed to, infected with or recovered from COVID-19 (not recorded which). Input material: PBMCs or T cells enriched from blood (not recorded which). The chain recombines TRBV7-9 with TRBJ2-3; 7 nucleotides align to TRBD1. Written as DNA, the CDR3 is TGTGCCAGCAGCCGGGACAGTGGAGATACGCAGTATTTT. As protein: CASSRDSGDTQYF.